The 14 T cell receptor beta chains presented below share a single source sample, sequenced in a study of T cells in localized non-small cell lung cancer (TCRdb year 2020). The method behind the library was the immunoSEQ multiplex PCR assay. TCRdb limited this immuneACCESS table to in-frame rearrangements with V and J called. A share of clones is missing; checked studies link under half to unresolved V genes, and the rest is unexplained. The sample table holds more than 100,000 clones, of which around 90% were seen once. The leading ten clones occupy approximately 1.7% of the sample. Here the sequenced sample was peripheral blood, taken before any cancer treatment. These receptors came from a female donor older than 55 with stage I lung adenocarcinoma.

J is TRBJ2-2 and V is TRBV16; D tentatively fits TRBD1 or TRBD2 (6 bases each). V was clipped by 4 bases and J by 7 bases, with 16 bases between them. The germline gives CDR1 KGHSY, CDR2 FQNENV. The CDR3 has 15 amino acids. CDR3 in amino acids: CASSRERGDNGELFF. The CDR3 region has the DNA TGTGCCAGCAGCCGAGAAAGGGGGGACAACGGGGAGCTGTTTTTT.

This clone was seen a single time. The V and J genes are TRBV5-4 and TRBJ2-3; D is perhaps TRBD1 (6 bases). This CDR3 is built from 14 residues. Between the trimmed V and J ends, which lost 4 bases and 8 bases, there was a span of 17 bases. Germline-derived CDR1 and CDR2 are SGHNT and YYREEE (reference sequence). The CDR3 reads CASSPGVQTATQYF. The CDR3 coding sequence is TGTGCCAGCAGCCCAGGGGTACAGACTGCTACGCAGTATTTT.

The gene calls are TRBV5-1 and TRBJ2-4; perhaps D is TRBD1 or TRBD2 (5 bases each). This CDR3 region has 17 residues. Germline V lookup: CDR1 SGHRS, CDR2 YFSETQ. Trimming removed 3 bases from V and 0 bases from J, with 16 bases in between. CDR3 sequence (DNA): TGCGCCAGCAGCTCCCACGGGACCGCAATAGCCAAAAACATTCAGTACTTC. This codes for CASSSHGTAIAKNIQYF.

The chain has TRBV19 and TRBJ1-4; D is ambiguous. The CDR3 length is 16 residues. Germline CDR1 LNHDA, CDR2 SQIVND (reference sequence). Trimming pared 5 bases from V and 4 bases from J, leaving 17 bases between. The CDR3 here is CASSYRRPAGNEKLFF. CDR3 sequence (DNA): TGTGCCAGTAGTTACCGCAGGCCGGCGGGTAATGAAAAACTGTTTTTT. Filled out from reference TRBV19 and TRBJ1-4, the complete variable domain reads DGGITQSPKYLFRKEGQNVTLSCEQNLNHDAMYWYRQDPGQGLRLIYYSQIVNDFQKGDIAEGYSVSREKKESFPLTVTSAQKNPTAFYLCASSYRRPAGNEKLFFGSGTQLSVL.

V is TRBV11-3 and J is TRBJ2-5; 7 bases align to TRBD2. The CDR3 sequence is 14 residues long. The trim removed 3 bases at V and 4 bases at J, leaving 5 bases unmatched. Germline V gives CDR1 SGHNT, CDR2 YENEEA. The CDR3 region is CASSLTGTTETQYF. The CDR3 bases are TGTGCCAGCAGCTTGACCGGGACTACAGAGACCCAGTACTTC.

The chain links TRBV4-1 to TRBJ1-5, with unresolved D. V lost 2 bases and J 1 base, leaving 3 bases between the germline ends. Germline V lookup: CDR1 MGHRA, CDR2 YSYEKL. This CDR3 spans 13 amino acids. CDR3 sequence (DNA): TGCGCCAGCAGCCAAAACAGCAATCAGCCCCAGCATTTT. Protein sequence: CASSQNSNQPQHF.

This sequence joins TRBV28 and TRBJ2-1, with a tentative D call TRBD1 (6 bases). Trimming cost V 1 base and J 0 bases, with 10 bases left between them. CDR1 is MDHEN and CDR2 is SYDVKM in the germline V gene. The CDR3 contains 16 residues. CDR3 DNA: TGTGCCAGCAGTTTATATACAGGGTACTCCTACAATGAGCAGTTCTTC. Amino acids: CASSLYTGYSYNEQFF.

The chain links TRBV6-5 to TRBJ2-2; TRBD2 might be the D (6 bases). Germline lookup yields CDR1 MNHEY and CDR2 SVGAGI. V lost 3 bases and J 2 bases, leaving 10 bases between the germline ends. The CDR3 consists of 15 residues. CDR3 loop: CASSYLRGNTGELFF. The CDR3 bases are TGTGCCAGCAGTTATCTGCGGGGCAACACCGGGGAGCTGTTTTTT.

The V gene is TRBV2, the J gene TRBJ2-2, with 12 positions matching TRBD2. The CDR3 runs 15 residues. Unmatched junction bases numbered 3, after V lost 7 bases and J lost 3 bases. Germline-derived CDR1 and CDR2 are SNHLY and FYNNEI. The CDR3 DNA sequence: TGTGCCAGCACCGGGACTAGCGGGTACACCGGGGAGCTGTTTTTT. Translation: CASTGTSGYTGELFF.

The CDR3 reads CASRDTGGMNEQYF. CDR3 in DNA: TGTGCCAGCAGGGACACAGGGGGCATGAACGAGCAGTACTTC. This sequence joins TRBV7-2 and TRBJ2-7; 9 positions agree with TRBD1. Germline V gene lookup returns CDR1 SGHTA and CDR2 FQGNSA. This CDR3 has 14 residues. V shed 6 bases, J shed 5 bases, and the junction held 8 bases outside the gene matches.

V and J are TRBV5-1 and TRBJ2-3, with D unresolved. V shed 2 bases and J shed 5 bases, with 9 bases lying between them. Germline-derived CDR1 and CDR2 are SGHRS and YFSETQ. The CDR3 runs to 13 residues. For the CDR3, the DNA is TGCGCCAGCAGCTTACTCAGACTAGATACGCAGTATTTT. Translation gives CASSLLRLDTQYF.

The genes are TRBV6-4 and TRBJ2-7, with D possibly called TRBD1 or TRBD2 (5 bases each). CDR3 length: 14 amino acids. V was clipped by 2 bases and J by 3 bases, with 11 bases between them. Per germline, CDR1 MRHNA and CDR2 SNTAGT. The CDR3 loop reads CASSDEGPNYEQYF. CDR3 sequence (DNA): TGTGCCAGCAGTGACGAGGGGCCAAACTACGAGCAGTACTTC.

The chain recombines TRBV28 with TRBJ1-5, with 8 nucleotides matching TRBD1. Looked up from germline, CDR1 is MDHEN and CDR2 is SYDVKM. With 2 bases clipped from V and 6 bases from J, the junction kept 6 bases outside the gene matches. This CDR3 comprises 15 residues. The CDR3: CASSLQGAPAQPQHF. The CDR3 nucleotides are TGTGCCAGCAGTTTACAGGGGGCGCCTGCTCAGCCCCAGCATTTT.

The chain has TRBV30 and TRBJ1-2; perhaps TRBD1 as D (5 bases). There are 15 residues in the CDR3. The V end was cut by 6 bases, the J end by 1 base, with 18 bases between. Germline V gives CDR1 GTSNPN, CDR2 SVGIG (reference sequence). CDR3 sequence (DNA): TGTGCCTGCACCCCGCCAGGGTATATTAACTATGGCTACACCTTC. Translated: CACTPPGYINYGYTF.